This T cell receptor (beta chain) comes out of a study of blood T cell repertoires in COVID-19. Study-level information: T cells, B-cell-depleted T cells, or PBMCs supplied cDNA or gDNA.

The germline V and J ends were trimmed by 5 bases and 7 bases, with 12 bases remaining between them. In germline, CDR1 is LNHDA, CDR2 SQIVND (reference sequence). The CDR3 runs to 14 residues. Repertoires were generated with immunoSEQ multiplex PCR, while TCRdb's copy carries only in-frame clones and drops some. This sample has 350,000 to 500,000 clones, with around 90% found just once. Sequencing used peripheral blood. This clonotype was sampled from a man younger than 35 with COVID-19, enrolled during active disease. The chain is built from TRBV19 and TRBJ1-6; a possible D gene is TRBD1 (5 bases). CDR3 in amino acids: CASSALAGNSPLHF. The CDR3 nucleotides read TGTGCCAGTAGTGCGTTGGCAGGGAATTCACCCCTCCACTTT.